This TCR beta chain was retrieved from a study of beta chain features in type 1 diabetes (dated by TCRdb to 2017 to 2018). Background on the whole study: Mean age, gender distribution, total cell number and subset yield were not different between patients and healthy donors. The study compared TCRB repertoires of sorted circulating CD4+ T cell subsets between recently diagnosed type 1 diabetes patients and matched healthy donors. Naive and central memory subsets were obtained from all 30 or so donors, but regulatory and stem cell-like memory subsets were isolated from only 8 patients and roughly eight healthy donors. Across all samples, 90 million to 130 million sorted cells were examined, and cell number per subset correlated strongly with RNA yield.

Trimming leaves V shorter by 3 bases and J shorter by 6 bases, with the junction holding 7 bases beyond the gene matches. The germline V gene specifies SGDLS as CDR1 and YYNGEE as CDR2. Its CDR3 holds 15 amino acids, cysteine through phenylalanine. The sequence is cut down to CDR3 DNA, 45 bases in frame from base 1. The entire amount of isolated RNA was reverse transcribed using the High Capacity cDNA Reverse Transcription Kit, so the sequenced TCRB transcripts were expressed ones. Deep immunoSEQ sequencing was applied to naive, central memory and regulatory T cell samples, giving an average of approximately 4 million total reads per sample. Sorted cells were lysed in RLT buffer and RNA was extracted with DNase-treated RNeasy Micro or Mini kits, depending on cell number. Each cell subset was processed on its own to prevent cross-contamination, while patient and healthy donor samples were processed together. The immunoSEQ multiplex PCR was used to amplify TCRB sequences from cDNA, generating 87-bp fragments that spanned the CDR3 region. Amplicons were sequenced on the Illumina HiSeq platform. As for the authors' bioinformatics: PCR bias was corrected computationally using synthetic template baselines, and reads within Hamming distance 2 were collapsed, with unmergeable singletons discarded. Reads were aligned to IMGT to assign V, D and J genes, CDR3 length, and insertions or deletions at six rearrangement sites. Within each subset, clonotype counts were normalized to the number of sorted cells before true diversity and Gini coefficients were calculated with the tcR R package. Repertoire sharing was quantified using the overlap coefficient calculated on TCRB nucleotide sequences. As a proxy for the pre-selection repertoire, out-of-frame TCRB sequences from naive cells were analyzed. Drawn from immuneACCESS, this table holds only the in-frame rearrangements with V and J called that TCRdb kept. Clones are partly lost; checked studies trace under half to an unresolved V gene and leave the rest unexplained. From that table come the V and J calls and clone size; the DNA was used to work out D and trimming. Present in this sample are 350,000 to 400,000 clones, roughly 12% of which were seen just once. The leading ten clones occupy around 0.0099% of the sample.

To note about this clone: Its target antigen remains unknown. Per-base qualities were not stored, and no clone one base away is much larger.

From each donor, a single peripheral blood sample of 100 to 150 mL on average was drawn into heparinised tubes. A BD FACSAria II was used to sort naive, central memory, regulatory and stem cell-like memory CD4+ T cells with a panel that included CD45RO, CCR7, CD25, CD127, CD95 and CD27. Purity was above 95% for every sorted population. PBMCs were isolated immediately by Lymphoprep density gradient centrifugation and stained directly without culture. So that batch effects would be minimized, each experiment stained and sorted samples in pairs, pairing one healthy donor with one patient. Results the study describes overall, beyond this receptor: Naive, central memory and regulatory TCRB repertoires appeared to be more similar among patients than among healthy donors. Shorter templates might have been favored by PCR, but patient and control samples were amplified and corrected together, so both groups would have been affected equally by any skew. A moderate but significant shortening of TCRB CDR3 length was observed in type 1 diabetes patients in all four CD4+ subsets. Fewer insertions and more nucleotide deletions at VDJ recombination sites were observed in patients with type 1 diabetes, implying thymic rearrangement abnormalities. Sequencing cDNA rather than genomic DNA could over-represent highly expressing activated cells, although activation and CD3 levels did not differ between groups. Only small numbers of individuals were included in the HLA sub-analyses, which left unresolved whether HLA type had any influence on TCRB rearrangement.

In this chain, TRBV9 is recombined with TRBJ2-3; 10 bases in the junction line up with TRBD2. What was sequenced was naive CD4+ T cells from blood. Taken with the paper, the label for cell subset or site translates to: true naive CD4+ T cells. This sequence was found in a woman aged 18-35 years with type 1 diabetes. The DNA reads TGTGCCAGCAGCGCTAGCGGGGGACGTATCGATACGCAGTATTTT. Translated, this gives CASSASGGRIDTQYF.